The present entry profiles one T cell receptor beta chain with its context. Its antigen is unidentified. The source of the sample is a study of cytomegalovirus exposure and HLA in healthy donors. Broader study findings: The number of N-insertions in an Asian-associated ancestry cluster was reportedly below the approximately 600-donor mean in a later analysis.

In the PCR, 60 Vbeta and 13 Jbeta primers were used. TCRdb keeps only in-frame clones here, not all; method: immunoSEQ multiplex PCR. The sample contains approximately 220,000 clones, approximately 80% of which appear only once. The sequence came from a man aged 40-49 years in good health and CMV-seronegative. Sequencing was carried out using PBMCs.

The CDR3 DNA sequence: TGTGCCAGCAGTTATGCGGGGACTAGCTCCTACAATGAGCAGTTCTTC. It translates to CASSYAGTSSYNEQFF. The chain uses TRBV6-5 and TRBJ2-1, with TRBD2 matching over 8 bases. V was pared by 3 bases and J by 0 bases, with 4 bases of the junction left unmatched. Germline CDR1 MNHEY, CDR2 SVGAGI. The CDR3 covers 16 residues.